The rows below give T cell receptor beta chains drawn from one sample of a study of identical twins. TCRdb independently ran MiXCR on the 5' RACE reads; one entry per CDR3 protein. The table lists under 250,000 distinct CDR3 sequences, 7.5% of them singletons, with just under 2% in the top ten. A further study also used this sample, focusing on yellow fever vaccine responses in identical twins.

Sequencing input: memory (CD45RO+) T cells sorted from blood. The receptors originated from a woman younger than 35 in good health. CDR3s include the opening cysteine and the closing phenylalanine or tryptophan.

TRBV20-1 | CSARDPGGPVGELFF
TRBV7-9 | CASSLLAGWGGANVLTF
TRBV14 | CASNRAGSTDTQYF
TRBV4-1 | CASSAAGGGSYEQYF
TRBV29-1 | CSVDPGQGHANYGYTF
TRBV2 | CASKRWGGPTDTQYF
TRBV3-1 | CASSISNDWDNEQFF
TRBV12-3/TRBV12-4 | CASSLDRVISSPLHF
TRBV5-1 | CASSLGGRQETQYF
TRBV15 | CATSRDPTSGSLPETQYF
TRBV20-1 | CSATPADQPQHF
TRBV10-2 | CASRETNEKLFF
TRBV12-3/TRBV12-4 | CASSLQFPTEAFF
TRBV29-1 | CSVEGPSGGSYEQYF
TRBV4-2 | CASSQDTQARSSPLHF
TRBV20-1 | CSASTGRAGTDTQYF
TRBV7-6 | CASSLLDGTYNEQFF
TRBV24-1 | CATSDPAPGQGREKLFF